This T cell receptor (beta chain) originates from a study of PD-1 blockade in classical Hodgkin lymphoma. Germline CDR1 SGDLS, CDR2 YYNGEE. The V end was cut by 4 bases, the J end by 0 bases, with 11 bases between. The CDR3 loop spans 15 amino acids. Sequencing was performed with immunoSEQ multiplex PCR; in TCRdb, only in-frame clones are kept and a portion is missing. The sample records around 21,000 clones, 90% being singletons. Time point reported: newly diagnosed, previously untreated cHL patient sample. Out of thawed PBMCs, magnetic negative selection purified CD4+ T cells. Comparison PBMCs came from previously untreated, newly diagnosed classical Hodgkin lymphoma patients.

This TCR derives from a human donor with classical Hodgkin lymphoma. The chain employs TRBV9 and TRBJ2-1; unclear D gene. The sequenced sample was CD4+ T cells from blood. CDR3 sequence (DNA): TGTGCCAGCAGCTCCGGAGACCTCTCCTACAATGAGCAGTTCTTC. This sequence encodes CASSSGDLSYNEQFF.